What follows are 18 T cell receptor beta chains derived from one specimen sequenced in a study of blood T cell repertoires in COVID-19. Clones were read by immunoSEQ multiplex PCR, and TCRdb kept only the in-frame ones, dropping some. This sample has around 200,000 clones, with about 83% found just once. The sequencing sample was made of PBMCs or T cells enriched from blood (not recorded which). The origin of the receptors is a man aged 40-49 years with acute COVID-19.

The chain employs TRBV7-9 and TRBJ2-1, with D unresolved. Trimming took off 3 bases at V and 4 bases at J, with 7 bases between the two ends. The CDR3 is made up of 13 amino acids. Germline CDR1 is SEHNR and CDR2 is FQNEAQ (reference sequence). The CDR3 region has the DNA TGTGCCAGCAGCTTCCCGTCTTACAATGAGCAGTTCTTC. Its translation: CASSFPSYNEQFF.

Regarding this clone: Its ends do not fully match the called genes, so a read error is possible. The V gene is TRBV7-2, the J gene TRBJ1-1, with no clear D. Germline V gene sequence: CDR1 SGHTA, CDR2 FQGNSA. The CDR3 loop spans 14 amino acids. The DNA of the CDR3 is TGTGCCAGCAGCCCCTTCCACATGAACCCTGAAGCTTTCTTT. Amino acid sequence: CASSPFHMNPEAFF.

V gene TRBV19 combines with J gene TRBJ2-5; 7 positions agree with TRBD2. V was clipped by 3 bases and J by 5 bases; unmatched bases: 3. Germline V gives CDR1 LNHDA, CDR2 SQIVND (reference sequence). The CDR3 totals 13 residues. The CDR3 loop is CASSMRGRETQYF. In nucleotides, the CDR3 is TGTGCCAGTAGTATGCGGGGGAGGGAGACCCAGTACTTC.

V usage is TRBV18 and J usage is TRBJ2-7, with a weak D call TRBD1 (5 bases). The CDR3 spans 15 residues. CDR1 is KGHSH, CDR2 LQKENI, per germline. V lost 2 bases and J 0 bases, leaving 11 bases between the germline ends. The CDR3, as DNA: TGTGCCAGCTCACCAAGGTCAGGGTTCTCCTACGAGCAGTACTTC. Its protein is CASSPRSGFSYEQYF.

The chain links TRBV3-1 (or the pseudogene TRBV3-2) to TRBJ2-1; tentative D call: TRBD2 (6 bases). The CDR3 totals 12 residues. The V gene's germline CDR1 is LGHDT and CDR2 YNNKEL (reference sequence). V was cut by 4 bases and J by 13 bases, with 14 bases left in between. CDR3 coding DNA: TGTGCCAGCAGCCCCCACCGGGAGAAACAGTTCTTC. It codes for CASSPHREKQFF.

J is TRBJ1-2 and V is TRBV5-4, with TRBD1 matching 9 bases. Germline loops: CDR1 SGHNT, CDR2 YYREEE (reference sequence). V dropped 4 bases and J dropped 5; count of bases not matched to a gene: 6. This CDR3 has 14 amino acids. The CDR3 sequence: CASSPGQGVYGYTF. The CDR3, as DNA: TGTGCCAGCAGCCCGGGACAGGGTGTTTATGGCTACACCTTC.

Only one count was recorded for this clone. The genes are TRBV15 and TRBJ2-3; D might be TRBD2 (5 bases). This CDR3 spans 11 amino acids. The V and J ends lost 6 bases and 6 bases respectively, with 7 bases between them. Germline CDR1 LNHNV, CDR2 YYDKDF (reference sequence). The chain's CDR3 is CATREADTQYF. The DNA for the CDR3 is TGTGCCACCAGGGAGGCTGATACGCAGTATTTT.

This CDR3 is CASSTTSGFSYNEQFF. In DNA, the CDR3 is TGCGCCAGCAGTACTACTAGCGGGTTCTCCTACAATGAGCAGTTCTTC. V gene TRBV10-2 combines with J gene TRBJ2-1, with 9 bases identical to TRBD2. The CDR3 spans 16 residues. The V segment lost 5 bases and the J segment 0 bases; nucleotides outside the gene matches: 5. Germline lookup yields CDR1 WSHSY and CDR2 SAAADI.

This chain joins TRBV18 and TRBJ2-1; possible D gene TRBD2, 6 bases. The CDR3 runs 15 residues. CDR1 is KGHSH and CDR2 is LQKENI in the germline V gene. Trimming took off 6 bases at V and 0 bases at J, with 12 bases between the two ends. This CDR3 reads CASSRGLSSYNEQFF. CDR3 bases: TGTGCCAGCTCCCGGGGACTTAGCTCCTACAATGAGCAGTTCTTC.

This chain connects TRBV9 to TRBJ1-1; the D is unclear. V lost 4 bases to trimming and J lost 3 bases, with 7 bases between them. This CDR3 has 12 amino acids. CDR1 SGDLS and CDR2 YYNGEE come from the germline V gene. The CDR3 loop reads CASSTEDTEAFF. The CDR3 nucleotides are TGTGCCAGCAGCACCGAGGACACTGAAGCTTTCTTT.

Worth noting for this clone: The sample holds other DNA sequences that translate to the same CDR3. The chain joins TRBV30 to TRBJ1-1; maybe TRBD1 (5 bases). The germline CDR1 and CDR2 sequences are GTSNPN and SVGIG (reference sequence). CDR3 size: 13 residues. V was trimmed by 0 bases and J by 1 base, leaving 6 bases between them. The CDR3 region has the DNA TGTGCCTGGAGTGTCGGGGGGAACACTGAAGCTTTCTTT. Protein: CAWSVGGNTEAFF.

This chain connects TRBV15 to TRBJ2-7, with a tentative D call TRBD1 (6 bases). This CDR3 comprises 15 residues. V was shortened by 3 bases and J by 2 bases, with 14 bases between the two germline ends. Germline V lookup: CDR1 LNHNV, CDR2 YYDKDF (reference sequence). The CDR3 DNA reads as TGTGCCACCAGCAGCTCGAGGGGGACCGCCTACGAGCAGTACTTC. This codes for CATSSSRGTAYEQYF. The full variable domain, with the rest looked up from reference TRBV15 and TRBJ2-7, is DAMVIQNPRYQVTQFGKPVTLSCSQTLNHNVMYWYQQKSSQAPKLLFHYYDKDFNNEADTPDNFQSRRPNTSFCFLDIRSPGLGDTAMYLCATSSSRGTAYEQYFGPGTRLTVT.

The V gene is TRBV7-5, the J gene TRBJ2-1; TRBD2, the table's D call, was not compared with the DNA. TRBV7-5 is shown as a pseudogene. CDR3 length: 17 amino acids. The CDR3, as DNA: TGTGCCAGAAGCTCCCGGGACTGGGAAAGTTTGATGAATGAGCAGTTCTTC. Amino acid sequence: CARSSRDWESLMNEQFF.

Here the CDR3 reads CASSQGQDEAFF. As DNA, the CDR3 is TGTGCCAGCAGCCAAGGACAGGATGAAGCTTTCTTT. V is TRBV3-1 (or the pseudogene TRBV3-2) and J is TRBJ1-1, with TRBD1 as a possible D gene (6 bases). This CDR3 comprises 12 residues. The V end was cut by 1 base, the J end by 7 bases, with 7 bases between. Per the germline V gene, CDR1 is LGHDT and CDR2 is YNNKEL (reference sequence).

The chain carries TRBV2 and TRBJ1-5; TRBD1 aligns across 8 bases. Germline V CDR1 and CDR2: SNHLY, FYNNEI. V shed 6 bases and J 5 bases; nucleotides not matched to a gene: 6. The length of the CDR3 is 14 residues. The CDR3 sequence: CASSPDRADQPQHF. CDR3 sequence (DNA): TGTGCCAGCAGCCCGGACAGGGCGGATCAGCCCCAGCATTTT.

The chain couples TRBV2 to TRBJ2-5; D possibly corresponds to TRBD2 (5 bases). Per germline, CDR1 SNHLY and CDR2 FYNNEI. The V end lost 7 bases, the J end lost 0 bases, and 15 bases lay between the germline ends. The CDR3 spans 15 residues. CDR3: CASTLGASYQETQYF. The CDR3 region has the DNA TGTGCCAGCACCCTGGGAGCTTCGTACCAAGAGACCCAGTACTTC.

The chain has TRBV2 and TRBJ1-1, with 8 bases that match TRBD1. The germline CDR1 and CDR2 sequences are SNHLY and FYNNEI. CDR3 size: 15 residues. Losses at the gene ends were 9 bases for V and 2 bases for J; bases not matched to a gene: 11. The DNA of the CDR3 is TGTGCCAGGCTGGACAGGGAAGGGGGTAACACTGAAGCTTTCTTT. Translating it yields CARLDREGGNTEAFF.

The CDR3 loop reads CASSQLAEGSYEQYF. DNA of the CDR3: TGCGCCAGCAGCCAACTGGCGGAGGGGAGTTACGAGCAGTACTTC. The gene calls are TRBV4-1 and TRBJ2-7; TRBD2 is a possible D gene (6 bases). The CDR3 is 15 amino acids. Germline loops: CDR1 MGHRA, CDR2 YSYEKL. Trimming took off 2 bases at V and 4 bases at J, with 15 bases between the two ends.